One sample yielded the 25 T cell receptor beta chains listed below, sequenced in a study of blood T cell repertoires in COVID-19. Clones were read by immunoSEQ multiplex PCR, and TCRdb kept only the in-frame ones, dropping some. The repertoire consists of some 200,000 clones, with around 87% occurring once and the leading ten covering approximately 0.93%. The sequenced sample was peripheral blood. These receptors originate from a young woman who had recovered from COVID-19.

This chain joins TRBV11-2 and TRBJ1-1; D unclear. Deletions cut 0 bases from V and 3 bases from J, with 5 bases between. The CDR3 runs 13 residues. The germline gives CDR1 SGHAT, CDR2 FQNNGV. This CDR3 is CASSLDSDTEAFF. The DNA of the CDR3 is TGTGCCAGCAGCTTAGATTCCGACACTGAAGCTTTCTTT.

The chain links TRBV11-3 to TRBJ2-1, with a weak D call TRBD2 (7 bases). Trimming cost V 5 bases and J 4 bases, with 18 bases left between them. The germline gives CDR1 SGHNT, CDR2 YENEEA. CDR3 length: 16 residues. The CDR3 coding sequence is TGTGCCAGCAGCCGTCGGGGGGCCGGGGGGTACAATGAGCAGTTCTTC. It is translated as CASSRRGAGGYNEQFF. The whole variable domain, filled in from reference TRBV11-3 and TRBJ2-1, reads EAGVVQSPRYKIIEKKQPVAFWCNPISGHNTLYWYLQNLGQGPELLIRYENEEAVDDSQLPKDRFSAERLKGVDSTLKIQPAELGDSAVYLCASSRRGAGGYNEQFFGPGTRLTVL.

This clone was observed a single time. The CDR3 bases are TGCAGCGTTGTAGCCAGGGGGGAATATGGCTACACCTTC. Amino acid sequence: CSVVARGEYGYTF. The gene calls are TRBV29-1 and TRBJ1-2; the match to TRBD1 covers 7 bases. The CDR3 spans 13 residues. Germline trimming cut 4 bases from V and 5 bases from J; bases unmatched to any gene: 7. Germline V gene lookup returns CDR1 SQVTM and CDR2 ANQGSEA.

V is TRBV6-2 or TRBV6-3 and J is TRBJ2-4, with 7 positions matching TRBD2. CDR3 length equals 16 residues. The trim removed 3 bases at V and 0 bases at J, leaving 5 bases unmatched. Germline lookup yields CDR1 MNHEY and CDR2 SVGEGT. CDR3 sequence (DNA): TGTGCCAGCAGTTATACGGGACTACTAGCCAAAAACATTCAGTACTTC. It codes for CASSYTGLLAKNIQYF.

V is TRBV3-1 (or the pseudogene TRBV3-2) and J is TRBJ2-1, with a possible D match to TRBD2 (5 bases). The CDR3 extends over 16 amino acids. Per the germline V gene, CDR1 is LGHDT and CDR2 is YNNKEL (reference sequence). With 3 bases removed from V and 4 bases from J, the gap between germline ends came to 16 bases. Here the CDR3 reads CASSQEQRGVYNEQFF. CDR3 bases: TGTGCCAGCAGCCAGGAACAACGGGGTGTGTACAATGAGCAGTTCTTC.

The chain recombines TRBV10-3 with TRBJ2-7; tentatively, D is TRBD1 (5 bases). V lost 2 bases to trimming and J lost 1 base, with 9 bases between them. Germline CDR1 and CDR2: ENHRY and SYGVKD. This CDR3 is built from 14 residues. CDR3 DNA: TGTGCCATCAGTGAGAGTGGGGCGTCCTACGAGCAGTACGTC. Its protein is CAISESGASYEQYV.

This rearrangement joins TRBV7-3 to TRBJ1-1; TRBD1 is a possible D gene (6 bases). Germline CDR1 is SGHTA and CDR2 is FQGTGA. This CDR3 is 13 amino acids long. The V end was cut by 3 bases, the J end by 4 bases, with 9 bases between. This CDR3 reads CASSFTGPTEAFF. In DNA, the CDR3 is TGTGCCAGCAGCTTTACAGGGCCCACTGAAGCTTTCTTT.

V usage is TRBV9 and J usage is TRBJ1-2; 7 bases are shared with TRBD1. Germline assignment: CDR1 SGDLS and CDR2 YYNGEE. There are 14 residues in the CDR3. V lost 3 bases and J lost 4; bases outside the gene matches: 6. The CDR3 DNA sequence: TGTGCCAGCAGCGAGGGGGACAGCAGCTATGGCTACACCTTC. It encodes CASSEGDSSYGYTF.

This sequence joins TRBV27 and TRBJ2-1; possibly TRBD2 for D (5 bases). In germline, CDR1 is MNHEY, CDR2 SMNVEV (reference sequence). V was cut by 0 bases and J by 7 bases, with 10 bases left in between. The CDR3 is made up of 14 amino acids. CDR3 protein: CASSLSGLPNEQFF. In nucleotides, the CDR3 is TGTGCCAGCAGTTTATCCGGACTCCCGAATGAGCAGTTCTTC.

V is TRBV7-2 and J is TRBJ2-2; possibly TRBD2 for D (5 bases). Germline CDR1 and CDR2: SGHTA and FQGNSA. The CDR3 runs 16 residues. The V end lost 7 bases, the J end lost 1 base, and 16 bases lay between the germline ends. The CDR3 here is CASTPNRAGNTGELFF. CDR3 sequence (DNA): TGTGCCAGCACCCCGAACCGGGCGGGGAACACCGGGGAGCTGTTTTTT.

This clone was recorded only once. The chain couples TRBV11-2 to TRBJ1-1; a weak D match, TRBD1 (5 bases). V was trimmed by 9 bases and J by 2 bases, leaving 13 bases between them. This CDR3 comprises 13 residues. Germline V gives CDR1 SGHAT, CDR2 FQNNGV. The CDR3: CASTRQPNTEAFF. CDR3 in DNA: TGTGCCAGTACGCGACAGCCCAACACTGAAGCTTTCTTT. Together with reference TRBV11-2 and TRBJ1-1, the CDR3 gives the full variable domain: EAGVAQSPRYKIIEKRQSVAFWCNPISGHATLYWYQQILGQGPKLLIQFQNNGVVDDSQLPKDRFSAERLKGVDSTLKIQPAKLEDSAVYLCASTRQPNTEAFFGQGTRLTVV.

The rearrangement uses TRBV19 and TRBJ2-7, with D uncertain. The germline V and J ends were trimmed by 2 bases and 3 bases, with 8 bases remaining between them. In germline, CDR1 is LNHDA, CDR2 SQIVND (reference sequence). The length of the CDR3 is 13 residues. The chain's CDR3 is CASSISLNYEQYF. CDR3 bases: TGTGCCAGTAGTATATCTCTAAACTACGAGCAGTACTTC.

The chain employs TRBV7-2 and TRBJ2-7; the match to TRBD1 covers 8 bases. The CDR3 contains 13 residues. Germline assignment: CDR1 SGHTA and CDR2 FQGNSA. V shed 5 bases, J shed 4 bases, and the junction held 4 bases outside the gene matches. CDR3 coding DNA: TGTGCCAGCAGCGACGACAGGGGATACGAGCAGTACTTC. Amino acids: CASSDDRGYEQYF.

The CDR3 protein is CASSQDIGVTGELFF. The DNA for the CDR3 is TGCGCCAGCAGCCAAGATATAGGGGTGACCGGGGAGCTGTTTTTT. The V gene is TRBV4-1, the J gene TRBJ2-2; weak D call: TRBD1 (5 bases). Germline loops: CDR1 MGHRA, CDR2 YSYEKL. Trimming took off 0 bases at V and 5 bases at J, with 10 bases between the two ends. CDR3 length: 15 amino acids.

Here the CDR3 reads CASSRGLANSGANVLTF. The DNA of the CDR3 is TGTGCCAGCAGTAGGGGACTGGCTAACTCTGGGGCCAACGTCCTGACTTTC. V and J are TRBV2 and TRBJ2-6; D perhaps matches TRBD2 (6 bases). CDR1 is SNHLY and CDR2 is FYNNEI in the germline V gene. V was clipped by 5 bases and J by 0 bases, with 14 bases between them. The CDR3 consists of 17 residues.

CDR3 amino acids: CASSAQGTPLHF. The CDR3 DNA follows: TGTGCCAGCAGCGCCCAGGGGACACCCCTCCACTTT. The chain recombines TRBV9 with TRBJ1-6; D is perhaps TRBD1 (6 bases). V gave up 3 bases and J gave up 11 bases, with 9 bases separating them. This CDR3 has 12 amino acids. In germline, CDR1 is SGDLS, CDR2 YYNGEE.

The V and J genes are TRBV5-4 and TRBJ1-1, with TRBD1 identical over 7 bases. The CDR3 totals 12 residues. Trimming at V came to 0 bases and at J to 11 bases, leaving 4 bases not matched to a gene. Germline-derived CDR1 and CDR2 are SGHNT and YYREEE (reference sequence). This chain's CDR3 is CASSLDDRVAFF. DNA of the CDR3: TGTGCCAGCAGCTTGGATGACAGGGTGGCTTTCTTT.

The CDR3 loop reads CATSRDRGNGELFF. CDR3 sequence (DNA): TGTGCCACCAGCAGGGACAGGGGGAACGGGGAGCTGTTTTTT. This sequence joins TRBV15 and TRBJ2-2; TRBD1 matches at 10 bases. V shed 3 bases and J 7 bases; nucleotides not matched to a gene: 2. The CDR3 consists of 14 residues. Germline V lookup: CDR1 LNHNV, CDR2 YYDKDF (reference sequence).

The V gene is TRBV19, the J gene TRBJ2-7, with 8 positions matching TRBD2. Germline assignment: CDR1 LNHDA and CDR2 SQIVND (reference sequence). V lost 6 bases, J lost 1 base, and 5 bases stayed unmatched. This CDR3 spans 14 amino acids. This CDR3 reads CASSPGLGSYEQYV. CDR3 nucleotides: TGTGCCAGTAGCCCGGGACTAGGGTCCTACGAGCAGTACGTC.

The chain joins TRBV5-4 to TRBJ2-5; D may be TRBD2 (5 bases). V was clipped by 3 bases and J by 3 bases, with 18 bases between them. The CDR3 length is 16 residues. Germline values: CDR1 SGHNT, CDR2 YYREEE (reference sequence). CDR3 nucleotide sequence: TGTGCCAGCAGCTCGGGGAAGGCGATTAACAAAGAGACCCAGTACTTC. Its protein is CASSSGKAINKETQYF.

The V call is TRBV27, the J call TRBJ1-2; D possibly corresponds to TRBD1 (5 bases). Trimming pared 2 bases from V and 3 bases from J, leaving 10 bases between. Germline loops: CDR1 MNHEY, CDR2 SMNVEV (reference sequence). This CDR3 spans 14 amino acids. CDR3 amino acids: CASSLGAWDYGYTF. The CDR3 bases are TGTGCCAGCAGTTTAGGGGCGTGGGACTATGGCTACACCTTC.

The CDR3 loop is CAAQGTGQETQYF. The CDR3 coding sequence is TGTGCCGCCCAAGGAACAGGGCAAGAGACCCAGTACTTC. V gene TRBV10-3 combines with J gene TRBJ2-5; D may be TRBD1 (6 bases). The germline CDR1 and CDR2 sequences are ENHRY and SYGVKD. Trimming cost V 11 bases and J 2 bases, with 15 bases left between them. The CDR3 is made up of 13 amino acids.

The rearrangement joins TRBV15 to TRBJ2-5; no definite D call. Germline V lookup: CDR1 LNHNV, CDR2 YYDKDF (reference sequence). The CDR3 spans 15 residues. The V end lost 5 bases, the J end lost 5 bases, and 18 bases lay between the germline ends. CDR3: CATSRYMGVDETQYF. CDR3 nucleotides: TGTGCCACCAGCCGTTACATGGGCGTAGACGAGACCCAGTACTTC.

The chain couples TRBV27 to TRBJ2-2, with 7 bases that match TRBD1. The length of the CDR3 is 15 residues. CDR1 is MNHEY and CDR2 is SMNVEV in the germline V gene (reference sequence). J lost 5 bases, V lost 7 bases, and 10 bases had no gene match. CDR3 residues: CASTAGGLGTGELFF. In DNA, the CDR3 is TGTGCCAGCACCGCAGGGGGTTTGGGGACCGGGGAGCTGTTTTTT.

This chain connects TRBV19 to TRBJ2-2; the match to TRBD2 covers 9 bases. Germline V gene lookup returns CDR1 LNHDA and CDR2 SQIVND (reference sequence). Trimming cost V 1 base and J 5 bases; bases outside gene matches: 11. This CDR3 contains 18 residues. CDR3 amino acids: CASSIALREGLGTGELFF. The CDR3 DNA follows: TGTGCCAGTAGTATAGCTCTGCGGGAGGGCCTCGGGACCGGGGAGCTGTTTTTT.